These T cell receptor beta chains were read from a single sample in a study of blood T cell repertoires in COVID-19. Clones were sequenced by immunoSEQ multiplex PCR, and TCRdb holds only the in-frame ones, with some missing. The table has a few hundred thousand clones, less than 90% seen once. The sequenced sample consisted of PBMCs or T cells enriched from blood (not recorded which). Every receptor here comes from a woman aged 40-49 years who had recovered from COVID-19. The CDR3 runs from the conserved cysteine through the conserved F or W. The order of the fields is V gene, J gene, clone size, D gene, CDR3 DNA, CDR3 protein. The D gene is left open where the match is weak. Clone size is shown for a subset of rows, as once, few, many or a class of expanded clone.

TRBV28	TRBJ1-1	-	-	TGTGCCAGCAGTTTAAGGGTCGAGCGGGACACTGAAGCTTTCTTT	CASSLRVERDTEAFF
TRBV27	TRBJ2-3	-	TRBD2	TGTGCCAGCAGTCCCTGGGACTATGATGGGGCAGATACGCAGTATTTT	CASSPWDYDGADTQYF
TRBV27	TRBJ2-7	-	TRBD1	TGTGCCAGCAGTTTAAAGGGACAGGGGTACGAGCAGTACTTC	CASSLKGQGYEQYF
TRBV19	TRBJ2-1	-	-	TGTGCCAGTAGTATAGGCCGACAGTCCTTAGCCTACAATGAGCAGTTCTTC	CASSIGRQSLAYNEQFF
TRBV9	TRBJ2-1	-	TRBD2	TGTGCCAGCAGCGTGTCGGCGGGAGCTACGAATGAGCAGTTCTTC	CASSVSAGATNEQFF
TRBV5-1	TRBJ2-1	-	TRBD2	TGCGCCAGCAGCTTGGCCCCGGGACTAGCGATCAATGAGCAGTTCTTC	CASSLAPGLAINEQFF
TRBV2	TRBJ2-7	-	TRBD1	TGTGCCAGCAGAAGGGACAGGGCGTACGAGCAGTACTTC	CASRRDRAYEQYF
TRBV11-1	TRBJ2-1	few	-	TGTGCCAGCAGGTCCACAAGCTACAATGAGCAGTTCTTC	CASRSTSYNEQFF
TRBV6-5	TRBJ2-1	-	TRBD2	TGTGCCAGCAGGCCCGCTAGCGGGATACATGAGCAGTTCTTC	CASRPASGIHEQFF
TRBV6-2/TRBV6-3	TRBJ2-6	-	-	TGTGCCAGCAGTACCGGGTCTGGGGCCAACGTCCTGACTTTC	CASSTGSGANVLTF
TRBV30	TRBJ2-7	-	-	TGTGCCTGGAGCCCCCCCGGGACTTACGAGCAGTACTTC	CAWSPPGTYEQYF
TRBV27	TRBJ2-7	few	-	TGTGCCACCTCTCCGGGAGCCCACGAGCAGTACTTC	CATSPGAHEQYF
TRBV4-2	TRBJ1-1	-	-	TGTGCCAGCAGCCAGAGCACGGGGGCGGGAGGCCCTGAAGCTTTCTTT	CASSQSTGAGGPEAFF
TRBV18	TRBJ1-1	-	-	TGTGCCAGCTCAGAAGACTGGACTGAAGCTTTCTTT	CASSEDWTEAFF
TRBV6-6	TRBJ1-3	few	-	TGTGCCAGCGGCGGGAGGGACACCATATATTTT	CASGGRDTIYF
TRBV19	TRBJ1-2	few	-	TGTGCCAGTAGCGGGGGTGGAGGGCCGGTCTATGGCTACACCTTC	CASSGGGGPVYGYTF
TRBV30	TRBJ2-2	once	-	TGTGCCTGGAGTCAGGCGCGGGGGCGGGACACCGGGGAGCTGTTTTTT	CAWSQARGRDTGELFF
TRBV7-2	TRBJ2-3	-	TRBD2	TGTGCCAGCAGCTTCCGTACGGGGCGGGAGATGCGTGCAGATACGCAGTATTTT	CASSFRTGREMRADTQYF
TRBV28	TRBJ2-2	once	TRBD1	TGTGCCAGCAGTTGGACAGGGGTTGGGGAGCTGTTTTTT	CASSWTGVGELFF
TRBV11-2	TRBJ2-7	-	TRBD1	TGTGCCAGCAGCTCGGGACAGGGGGTTACCTTAACCGACTACGAGCAGTACTTC	CASSSGQGVTLTDYEQYF
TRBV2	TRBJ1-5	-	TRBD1	TGTGCCAGCAGAGACGGAACAGGGGGCCTCAATCAGCCCCAGCATTTT	CASRDGTGGLNQPQHF
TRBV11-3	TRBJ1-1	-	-	TGTGCCAGCAGGGACCGGGTGGGGGCGTACACTGAAGCTTTCTTT	CASRDRVGAYTEAFF
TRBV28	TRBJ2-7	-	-	TGTGCCAGCAGTTTCCGGGGGTCCTACGAGCAGTACTTC	CASSFRGSYEQYF
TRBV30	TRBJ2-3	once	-	TGTGCCTGGACCCCGTGGAGTGGGACAGATACGCAGTATTTT	CAWTPWSGTDTQYF
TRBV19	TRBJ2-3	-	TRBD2	TGTGCCAGTAGTATAGTCACCGTTTTAGCGGGAAAAACTCCAGATACGCAGTATTTT	CASSIVTVLAGKTPDTQYF
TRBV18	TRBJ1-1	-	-	TGTGCCAGCTCACCAACCCAGGGAACTGAAGCTTTCTTT	CASSPTQGTEAFF
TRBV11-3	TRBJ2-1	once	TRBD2	TGTGCCAGCAGCTTAGAAGCGACTAGCGGGAGAGGCGAGCAGTTCTTC	CASSLEATSGRGEQFF
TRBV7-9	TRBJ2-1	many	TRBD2	TGTGCCAGCAGCTTAGTACTAGCGGTTAATGAGCAGTTCTTC	CASSLVLAVNEQFF
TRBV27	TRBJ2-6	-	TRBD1	TGTGCCAGCAGCCCGTGGCAGGGGGAACCTGGGGCCAACGTCCTGACTTTC	CASSPWQGEPGANVLTF
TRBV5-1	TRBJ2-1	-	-	TGCGCCAGCACCCTGGGAACGGGAGCTGATGAGCAGTTCTTC	CASTLGTGADEQFF
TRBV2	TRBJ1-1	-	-	TGTGCCAGCAGTGTGGGGGGGCGGAACACTGAAGCTTTCTTT	CASSVGGRNTEAFF
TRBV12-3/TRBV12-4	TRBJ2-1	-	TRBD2	TGTGCCAGCAGTGCCGGGACTAGAAAGTTCTTC	CASSAGTRKFF
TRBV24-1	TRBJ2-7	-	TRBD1	TGTGCCACCAGTGATTTCAGGACAGGGGTCTACGAGCAGTACTTC	CATSDFRTGVYEQYF
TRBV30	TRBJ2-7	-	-	TGTGCCTGGAGTGCACAGGGCTACGAGCAGTACTTC	CAWSAQGYEQYF
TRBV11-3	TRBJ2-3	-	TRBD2	TGTGCCAGCAGCTTGGGAGGGGTCACAGATACGCAGTATTTT	CASSLGGVTDTQYF
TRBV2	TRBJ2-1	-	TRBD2	TGTGCCAGCAAAGGCGCGCGGGAGAGCAATGAGCAGTTCTTC	CASKGARESNEQFF